These 13 T cell receptor beta chains share one sample of origin, sequenced in a study of cytomegalovirus exposure and HLA in healthy donors. With 60 Vbeta and 13 Jbeta primers, the PCR was carried out. Produced via immunoSEQ multiplex PCR; TCRdb's table is partial and in-frame only. Of 200,000 to 250,000 clones in the sample, 78% were seen once. Sequencing used PBMCs. Receptors were obtained from a boy younger than 18 in good health and CMV-seronegative.

The chain is built from TRBV30 and TRBJ1-6, with TRBD1 as a possible D gene (6 bases). V was clipped by 2 bases and J by 9 bases, with 20 bases between them. This CDR3 has 16 residues. The germline V gene has CDR1 GTSNPN and CDR2 SVGIG (reference sequence). CDR3 sequence reads: CAWSRFKTLGGSPLHF. The CDR3 nucleotides are TGTGCCTGGAGTCGGTTCAAGACCTTAGGGGGTTCACCCCTCCACTTT.

This clone was observed a few times. The chain carries TRBV5-1 and TRBJ2-5, with 10 bases that match TRBD2. Germline V lookup: CDR1 SGHRS, CDR2 YFSETQ. V was clipped by 5 bases and J by 5 bases; unmatched bases: 15. This CDR3 has 17 amino acids. Here the CDR3 reads CASRILPSGRTWETQYF. In DNA form, the CDR3 reads TGCGCCAGCAGAATCCTCCCTAGCGGGAGAACTTGGGAGACCCAGTACTTC.

The V call is TRBV29-1, the J call TRBJ1-2, with D perhaps TRBD1 (6 bases). V dropped 7 bases and J dropped 8 bases, with 17 bases sitting between them. The germline V gene has CDR1 SQVTM and CDR2 ANQGSEA. The CDR3 extends over 12 amino acids. The CDR3 reads CSGRDGGAGYTF. CDR3 sequence (DNA): TGCAGCGGAAGGGATGGGGGGGCGGGCTACACCTTC.

This clone turned up a few times. V is TRBV7-7 and J is TRBJ2-2, with 7 nucleotides matching TRBD2. V shed 0 bases and J 4 bases; nucleotides not matched to a gene: 2. The germline V gene has CDR1 SSHAT and CDR2 FNYEAQ (reference sequence). The CDR3 is made up of 15 amino acids. The CDR3 region has the DNA TGTGCCAGCAGCTTAGCGGGACTAACCACCGGGGAGCTGTTTTTT. This gives the protein CASSLAGLTTGELFF.

The J gene is TRBJ2-5, the V gene TRBV4-1; tentatively, D is TRBD1 (6 bases). Trimming took off 1 base at V and 5 bases at J, with 14 bases between the two ends. This CDR3 has 15 residues. Germline CDR1 MGHRA, CDR2 YSYEKL. This CDR3 reads CASSQGTVESETQYF. The CDR3 DNA reads TGCGCCAGCAGCCAAGGGACAGTCGAATCGGAGACCCAGTACTTC.

J is TRBJ1-4 and V is TRBV27; TRBD1 aligns across 7 bases. Germline assignment: CDR1 MNHEY and CDR2 SMNVEV (reference sequence). Trimming cost V 1 base and J 7 bases; bases outside gene matches: 15. The CDR3 contains 18 residues. The CDR3 spells CASSLLSEPGTEGEKLFF. CDR3 sequence (DNA): TGTGCCAGCAGTTTATTAAGCGAACCCGGGACAGAGGGTGAAAAACTGTTTTTT. The full variable domain, rest sourced from reference TRBV27 and TRBJ1-4, is EAQVTQNPRYLITVTGKKLTVTCSQNMNHEYMSWYRQDPGLGLRQIYYSMNVEVTDKGDVPEGYKVSRKEKRNFPLILESPSPNQTSLYFCASSLLSEPGTEGEKLFFGSGTQLSVL.

V gene TRBV5-1 combines with J gene TRBJ1-2; 11 bases are shared with TRBD1. The CDR3 is made up of 19 amino acids. The V gene end was trimmed by 3 bases and the J gene end by 6 bases; junction bases not matched to a gene: 19. Germline V gene lookup returns CDR1 SGHRS and CDR2 YFSETQ. The CDR3 sequence is CASSSQPGQGVLLGDGYTF. The DNA of the CDR3 is TGCGCCAGCAGCTCTCAACCGGGACAGGGGGTGCTCTTGGGAGATGGCTACACCTTC. The full variable domain, completed using reference TRBV5-1 and TRBJ1-2, is KAGVTQTPRYLIKTRGQQVTLSCSPISGHRSVSWYQQTPGQGLQFLFEYFSETQRNKGNFPGRFSGRQFSNSRSEMNVSTLELGDSALYLCASSSQPGQGVLLGDGYTFGSGTRLTVV.

The V and J genes are TRBV2 and TRBJ2-5; D perhaps matches TRBD2 (6 bases). The germline gives CDR1 SNHLY, CDR2 FYNNEI. V was cut by 7 bases and J by 5 bases, with 26 bases left in between. CDR3 length: 17 amino acids. CDR3 sequence (DNA): TGTGCCAGCATGAGGACCGGTTATTTCCGTGGGGGGGAGACCCAGTACTTC. Translating gives CASMRTGYFRGGETQYF.

The rearrangement links TRBV6-5 to TRBJ1-1; 7 bases line up with TRBD1. V gave up 5 bases and J gave up 5 bases; unmatched junction bases: 8. The CDR3 is made up of 14 amino acids. CDR1 and CDR2 from the germline V gene are MNHEY and SVGAGI. This chain's CDR3 is CASSARDSGTEAFF. The CDR3 DNA is TGTGCCAGCAGTGCCCGGGACAGTGGAACTGAAGCTTTCTTT.

The J gene is TRBJ1-5, the V gene TRBV6-1, with D unclear. The germline V gene has CDR1 MNHNS and CDR2 SASEGT. This CDR3 contains 14 residues. Trimming left V 2 bases short and J 6 bases short, with 11 bases between. The CDR3 here is CASSELGGAQPQHF. The CDR3 DNA follows: TGTGCCAGCAGTGAACTGGGAGGTGCTCAGCCCCAGCATTTT.

This chain links TRBV4-1 with TRBJ1-3; no reliable D call. Looked up from germline, CDR1 is MGHRA and CDR2 is YSYEKL. Trimming removed 0 bases at V and 11 bases at J, with 5 bases between. This CDR3 has 11 residues. This CDR3 reads CASSQDRAIYF. CDR3 sequence (DNA): TGCGCCAGCAGCCAAGATCGTGCCATATATTTT.

The chain is built from TRBV10-3 and TRBJ2-7, with D possibly TRBD1 on 5 matching bases. Trimming removed 5 bases at V and 3 bases at J, with 11 bases between. Per the germline V gene, CDR1 is ENHRY and CDR2 is SYGVKD. The CDR3 has 13 amino acids. CDR3: CAISRRDGYEQYF. CDR3 sequence (DNA): TGTGCCATCAGTCGCAGGGATGGCTACGAGCAGTACTTC.

This rearrangement joins TRBV5-6 to TRBJ2-5; 10 bases align to TRBD2. The CDR3 contains 15 residues. The junction had 5 bases not matched to a gene; V was cut back by 4 bases and J by 2 bases. CDR1 and CDR2 from the germline V gene are SGHDT and YYEEEE. In DNA form, the CDR3 reads TGTGCCAGCAGCGTTCTAGCGGGGGAACAAGAGACCCAGTACTTC. This gives the protein CASSVLAGEQETQYF.